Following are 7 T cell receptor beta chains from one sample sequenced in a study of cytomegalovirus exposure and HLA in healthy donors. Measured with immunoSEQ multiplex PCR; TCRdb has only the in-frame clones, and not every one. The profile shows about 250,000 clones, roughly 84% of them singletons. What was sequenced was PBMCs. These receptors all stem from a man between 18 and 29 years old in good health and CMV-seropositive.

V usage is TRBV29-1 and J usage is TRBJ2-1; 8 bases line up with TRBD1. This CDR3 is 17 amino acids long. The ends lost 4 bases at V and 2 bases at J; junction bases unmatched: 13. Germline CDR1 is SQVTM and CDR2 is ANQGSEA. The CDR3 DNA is TGCAGCGTTGGGGGTGAAGTAGGCAGGGGGCCCTACAATGAGCAGTTCTTC. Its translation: CSVGGEVGRGPYNEQFF.

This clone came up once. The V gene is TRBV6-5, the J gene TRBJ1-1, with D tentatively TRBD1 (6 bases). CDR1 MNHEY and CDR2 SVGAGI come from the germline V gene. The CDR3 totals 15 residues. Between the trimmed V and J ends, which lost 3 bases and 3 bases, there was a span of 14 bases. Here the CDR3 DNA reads TGTGCCAGCAGTTATAACAGGGATTTGGACACTGAAGCTTTCTTT. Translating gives CASSYNRDLDTEAFF.

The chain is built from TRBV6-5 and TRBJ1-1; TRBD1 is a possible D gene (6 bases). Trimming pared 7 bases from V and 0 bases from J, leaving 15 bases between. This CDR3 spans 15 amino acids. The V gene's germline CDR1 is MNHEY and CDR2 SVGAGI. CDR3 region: CASNLPQGMNTEAFF. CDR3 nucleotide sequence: TGTGCCAGCAATCTTCCGCAGGGGATGAACACTGAAGCTTTCTTT.

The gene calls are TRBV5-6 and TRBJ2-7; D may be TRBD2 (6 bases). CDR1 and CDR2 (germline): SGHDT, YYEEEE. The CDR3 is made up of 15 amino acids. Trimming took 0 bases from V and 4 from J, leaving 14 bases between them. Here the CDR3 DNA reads TGTGCCAGCAGCTTGGGGTGGGCGGGACGATACGAGCAGTACTTC. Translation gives CASSLGWAGRYEQYF.

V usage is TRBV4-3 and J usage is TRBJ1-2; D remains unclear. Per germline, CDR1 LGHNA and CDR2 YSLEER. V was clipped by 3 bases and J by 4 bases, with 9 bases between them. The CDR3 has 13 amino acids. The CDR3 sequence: CASSQADGYGYTF. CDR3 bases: TGCGCCAGCAGCCAGGCAGATGGCTATGGCTACACCTTC.

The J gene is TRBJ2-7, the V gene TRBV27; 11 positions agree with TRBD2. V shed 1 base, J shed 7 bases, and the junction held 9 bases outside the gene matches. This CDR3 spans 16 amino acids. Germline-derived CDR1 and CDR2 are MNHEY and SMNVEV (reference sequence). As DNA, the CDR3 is TGTGCCAGCAGTTTATTGGATAGCGGGAGGGCCGGAGAGCAGTACTTC. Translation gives CASSLLDSGRAGEQYF.

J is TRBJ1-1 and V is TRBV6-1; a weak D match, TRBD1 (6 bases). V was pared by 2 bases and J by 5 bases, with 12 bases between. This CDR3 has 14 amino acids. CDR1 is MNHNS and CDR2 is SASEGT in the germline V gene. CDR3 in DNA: TGTGCCAGCAGTGAAAACAGGGCGAGGACTGAAGCTTTCTTT. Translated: CASSENRARTEAFF.